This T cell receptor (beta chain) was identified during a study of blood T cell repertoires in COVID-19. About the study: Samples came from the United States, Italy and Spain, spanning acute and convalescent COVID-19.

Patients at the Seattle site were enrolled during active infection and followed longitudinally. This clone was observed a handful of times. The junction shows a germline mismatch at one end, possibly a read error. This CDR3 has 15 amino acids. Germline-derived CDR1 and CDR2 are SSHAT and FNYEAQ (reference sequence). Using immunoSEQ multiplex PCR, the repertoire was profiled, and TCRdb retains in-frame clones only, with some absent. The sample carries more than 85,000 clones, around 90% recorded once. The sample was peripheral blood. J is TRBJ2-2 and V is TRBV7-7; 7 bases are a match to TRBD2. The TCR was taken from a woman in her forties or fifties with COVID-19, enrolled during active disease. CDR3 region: CASSFRGDGTGELFF. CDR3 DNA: TGTGCTAGCAGCTTCCGGGGGGACGGCACCGGGGAGCTGTTTTTT.